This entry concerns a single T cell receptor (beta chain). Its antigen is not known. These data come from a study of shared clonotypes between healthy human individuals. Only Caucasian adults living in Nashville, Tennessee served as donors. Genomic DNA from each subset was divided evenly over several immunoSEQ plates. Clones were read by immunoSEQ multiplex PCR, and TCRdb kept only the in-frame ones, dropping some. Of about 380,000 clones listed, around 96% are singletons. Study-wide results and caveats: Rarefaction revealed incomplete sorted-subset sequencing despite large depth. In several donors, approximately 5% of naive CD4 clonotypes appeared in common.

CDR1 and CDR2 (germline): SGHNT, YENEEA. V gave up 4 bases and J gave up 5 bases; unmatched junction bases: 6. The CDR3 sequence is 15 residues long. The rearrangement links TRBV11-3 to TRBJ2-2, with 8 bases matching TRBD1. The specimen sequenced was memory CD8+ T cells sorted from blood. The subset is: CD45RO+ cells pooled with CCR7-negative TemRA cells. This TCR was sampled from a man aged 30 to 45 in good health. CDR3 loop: CASSYDRGGTGELFF. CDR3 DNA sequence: TGTGCCAGCAGCTACGACAGGGGCGGTACCGGGGAGCTGTTTTTT.